The 9 T cell receptor beta chains reported below all come from one sample, sequenced in a study of human T cells and chemical hapten exposure. Each CDR3 protein gets one entry after TCRdb re-called the RACE reads with MiXCR. The sample has more than 80,000 distinct CDR3 sequences; around 12% are singletons. Time point reported: pre-sensitization, week 0. Treatment of the sample: therapeutic diphenylcyclopropenone sensitization with weekly scalp DPC. Specimen: whole blood, collected in connection with sensitization to the hapten diphenylcyclopropenone (DPC). Every receptor here comes from a woman aged 45-60 years with alopecia areata. Some clones in this sample may be carry-over from other donors' samples.

This clonotype has just a few counts. This rearrangement joins TRBV5-1 to TRBJ2-1; 8 nucleotides line up with TRBD1. From germline, CDR1 is SGHRS and CDR2 YFSETQ. The CDR3 sequence is 16 residues long. Unmatched junction bases numbered 6, after V lost 1 base and J lost 3 bases. Here the CDR3 DNA reads TGCGCCAGCAGCTTGCTGAGACAGGGGATCTACAATGAGCAGTTCTTC. As protein: CASSLLRQGIYNEQFF.

The V call is TRBV28, the J call TRBJ1-5; the D is unclear. Germline CDR1 and CDR2: MDHEN and SYDVKM. The V gene lost 3 bases and the J gene lost 3 bases, with 9 bases spanning the gap. This CDR3 comprises 14 residues. The CDR3 loop is CASSLGSLNQPQHF. CDR3 nucleotide sequence: TGTGCCAGCAGTTTGGGCAGCCTCAATCAGCCCCAGCATTTT.

The table lists this clonotype with a few counts. The chain combines TRBV28 with TRBJ1-5, with 9 bases lining up with TRBD1. Per the germline V gene, CDR1 is MDHEN and CDR2 is SYDVKM. With 1 base clipped from V and 7 bases from J, the junction kept 11 bases outside the gene matches. The CDR3 extends over 17 amino acids. The CDR3 loop reads CASSLSPGQGVEQPQHF. For the CDR3, the DNA is TGTGCCAGCAGTTTATCCCCGGGACAGGGCGTGGAGCAGCCCCAGCATTTT. Combining the CDR3 with reference TRBV28 and TRBJ1-5 gives the whole variable domain DVKVTQSSRYLVKRTGEKVFLECVQDMDHENMFWYRQDPGLGLRLIYFSYDVKMKEKGDIPEGYSVSREKKERFSLILESASTNQTSMYLCASSLSPGQGVEQPQHFGDGTRLSIL.

This clonotype has only a few counts. The V gene is TRBV12-3 or TRBV12-4, the J gene TRBJ1-5; D remains unclear. V was pared by 3 bases and J by 9 bases, with 9 bases between. The CDR3 has 12 residues. The CDR3 here is CASSFGPGPQHF. For the CDR3, the DNA is TGTGCCAGCAGTTTCGGCCCTGGGCCCCAGCATTTT.

This clonotype showed up just a few times. This sequence joins TRBV18 and TRBJ2-7; D is perhaps TRBD2 (6 bases). This CDR3 region has 18 residues. Germline CDR1 is KGHSH and CDR2 is LQKENI. Trimming removed 2 bases from V and 0 bases from J, with 20 bases in between. CDR3 sequence (DNA): TGTGCCAGCTCACCAAGACCCCTGGGGGGAGGTTCCTCCTACGAGCAGTACTTC. This codes for CASSPRPLGGGSSYEQYF.

The chain is built from TRBV5-1 and TRBJ2-3; a weak D match, TRBD1 (5 bases). The V gene's germline CDR1 is SGHRS and CDR2 YFSETQ. The CDR3 covers 15 residues. Trimming pared 4 bases from V and 2 bases from J, leaving 14 bases between. CDR3 nucleotide sequence: TGCGCCAGCAGCCCCGGTAGGGGCCACACAGATACGCAGTATTTT. Translating gives CASSPGRGHTDTQYF.

V gene TRBV19 combines with J gene TRBJ1-2, with TRBD1 as a possible D gene (5 bases). Trimming pared 5 bases from V and 4 bases from J, leaving 14 bases between. The CDR3 runs 14 residues. In germline, CDR1 is LNHDA, CDR2 SQIVND (reference sequence). Here the CDR3 DNA reads TGTGCCAGTAGTCCCTCCGACAGTCTCTATGGCTACACCTTC. It yields the protein CASSPSDSLYGYTF.

This clonotype was observed a few times. No conserved phenylalanine or tryptophan ends this CDR3, so it is likely a read error. J is TRBJ2-6 and V is TRBV27, with 11 nucleotides matching TRBD2. V lost 5 bases and J lost 3; bases outside the gene matches: 15. Germline CDR1 and CDR2: MNHEY and SMNVEV (reference sequence). The CDR3 loop spans 20 amino acids. CDR3 protein: CASSPTSGLAGLFGANVLTI. CDR3 in DNA: TGTGCCAGCAGTCCAACCTCAGGACTAGCGGGCCTTTTTGGGGCCAACGTCCTGACTATC.

This clonotype was counted only a few times. The chain is built from TRBV20-1 and TRBJ2-7; D gene unclear. The CDR3 has 12 amino acids. Trimming removed 5 bases at V and 0 bases at J, with 8 bases between. Germline V gene data show CDR1 as DFQATT and CDR2 as SNEGSKA (reference sequence). CDR3 nucleotide sequence: TGCAGTGCTCTAGGTAGCTCCTACGAGCAGTACTTC. Translation: CSALGSSYEQYF.